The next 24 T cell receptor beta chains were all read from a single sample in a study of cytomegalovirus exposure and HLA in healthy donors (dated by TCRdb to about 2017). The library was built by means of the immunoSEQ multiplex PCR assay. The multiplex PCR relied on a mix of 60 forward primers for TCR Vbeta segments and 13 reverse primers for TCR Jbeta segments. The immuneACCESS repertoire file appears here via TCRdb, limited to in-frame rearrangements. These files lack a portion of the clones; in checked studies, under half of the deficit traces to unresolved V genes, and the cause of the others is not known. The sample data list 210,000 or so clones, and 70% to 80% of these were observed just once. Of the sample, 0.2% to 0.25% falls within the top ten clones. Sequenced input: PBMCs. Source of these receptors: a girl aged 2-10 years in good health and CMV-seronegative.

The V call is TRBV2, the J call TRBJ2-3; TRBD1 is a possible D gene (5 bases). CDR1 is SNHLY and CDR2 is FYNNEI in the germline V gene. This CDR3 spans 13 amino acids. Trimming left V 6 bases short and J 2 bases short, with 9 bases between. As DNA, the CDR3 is TGTGCCAGCAGAGCAGGGTACACAGATACGCAGTATTTT. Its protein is CASRAGYTDTQYF. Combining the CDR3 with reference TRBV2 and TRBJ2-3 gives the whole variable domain EPEVTQTPSHQVTQMGQEVILRCVPISNHLYFYWYRQILGQKVEFLVSFYNNEISEKSEIFDDQFSVERPDGSNFTLKIRSTKLEDSAMYFCASRAGYTDTQYFGPGTRLTVL.

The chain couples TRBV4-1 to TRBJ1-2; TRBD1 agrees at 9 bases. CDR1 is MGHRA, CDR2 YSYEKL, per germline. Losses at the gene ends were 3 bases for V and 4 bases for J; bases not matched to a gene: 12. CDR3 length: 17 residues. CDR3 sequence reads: CASSHTFPGQGPYGYTF. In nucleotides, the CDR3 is TGCGCCAGCAGCCACACCTTTCCGGGACAGGGACCCTATGGCTACACCTTC.

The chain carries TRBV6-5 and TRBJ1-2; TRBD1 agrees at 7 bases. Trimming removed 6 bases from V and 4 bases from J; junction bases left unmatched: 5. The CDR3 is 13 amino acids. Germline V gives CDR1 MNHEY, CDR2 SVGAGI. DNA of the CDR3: TGTGCCAGCAGGGATCGGGACAGCTATGGCTACACCTTC. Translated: CASRDRDSYGYTF.

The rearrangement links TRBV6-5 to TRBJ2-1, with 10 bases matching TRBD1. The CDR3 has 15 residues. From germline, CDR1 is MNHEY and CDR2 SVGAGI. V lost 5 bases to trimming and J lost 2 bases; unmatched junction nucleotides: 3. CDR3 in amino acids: CASSLGTGAYNEQFF. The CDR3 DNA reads TGTGCCAGCAGTCTCGGGACAGGGGCCTACAATGAGCAGTTCTTC.

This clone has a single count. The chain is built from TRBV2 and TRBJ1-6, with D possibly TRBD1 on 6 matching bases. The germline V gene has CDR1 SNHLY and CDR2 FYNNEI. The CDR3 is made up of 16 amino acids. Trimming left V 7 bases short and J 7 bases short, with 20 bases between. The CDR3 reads CASIPRGKGSNSPLHF. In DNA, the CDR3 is TGTGCCAGCATTCCAAGGGGGAAGGGGAGCAATTCACCCCTCCACTTT.

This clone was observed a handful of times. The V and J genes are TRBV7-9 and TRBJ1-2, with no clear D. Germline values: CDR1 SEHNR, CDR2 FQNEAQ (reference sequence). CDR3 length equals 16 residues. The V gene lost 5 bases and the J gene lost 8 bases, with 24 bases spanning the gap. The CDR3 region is CASSPPRHRKSQGYTF. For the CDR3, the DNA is TGTGCCAGCAGCCCCCCCCGACACCGAAAAAGTCAAGGCTACACCTTC. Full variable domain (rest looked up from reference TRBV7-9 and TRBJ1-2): DTGVSQNPRHKITKRGQNVTFRCDPISEHNRLYWYRQTLGQGPEFLTYFQNEAQLEKSRLLSDRFSAERPKGSFSTLEIQRTEQGDSAMYLCASSPPRHRKSQGYTFGSGTRLTVV.

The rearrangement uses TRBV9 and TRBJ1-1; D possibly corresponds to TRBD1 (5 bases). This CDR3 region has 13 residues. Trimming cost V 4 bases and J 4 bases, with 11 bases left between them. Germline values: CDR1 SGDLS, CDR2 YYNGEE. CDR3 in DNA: TGTGCCAGCAGCCCTGACAGTAGCACTGAAGCTTTCTTT. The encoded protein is CASSPDSSTEAFF. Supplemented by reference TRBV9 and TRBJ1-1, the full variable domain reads DSGVTQTPKHLITATGQRVTLRCSPRSGDLSVYWYQQSLDQGLQFLIQYYNGEERAKGNILERFSAQQFPDLHSELNLSSLELGDSALYFCASSPDSSTEAFFGQGTRLTVV.

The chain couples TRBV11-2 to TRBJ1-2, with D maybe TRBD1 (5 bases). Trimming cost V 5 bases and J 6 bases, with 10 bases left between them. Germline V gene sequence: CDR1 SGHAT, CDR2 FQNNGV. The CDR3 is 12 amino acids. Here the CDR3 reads CASSHWGDGYTF. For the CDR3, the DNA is TGTGCCAGCAGCCACTGGGGGGATGGCTACACCTTC.

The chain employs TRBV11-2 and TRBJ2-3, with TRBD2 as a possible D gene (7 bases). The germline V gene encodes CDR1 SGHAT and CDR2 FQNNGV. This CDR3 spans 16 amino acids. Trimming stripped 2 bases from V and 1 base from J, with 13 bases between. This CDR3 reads CASSLMGGGGTDTQYF. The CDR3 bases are TGTGCCAGCAGCTTAATGGGCGGGGGCGGCACAGATACGCAGTATTTT.

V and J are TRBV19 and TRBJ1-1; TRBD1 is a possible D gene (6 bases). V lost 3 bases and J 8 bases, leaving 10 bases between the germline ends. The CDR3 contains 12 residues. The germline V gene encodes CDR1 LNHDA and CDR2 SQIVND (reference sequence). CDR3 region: CASSMGAVEAFF. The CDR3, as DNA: TGTGCCAGTAGTATGGGGGCGGTAGAAGCTTTCTTT. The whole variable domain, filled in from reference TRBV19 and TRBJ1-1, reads DGGITQSPKYLFRKEGQNVTLSCEQNLNHDAMYWYRQDPGQGLRLIYYSQIVNDFQKGDIAEGYSVSREKKESFPLTVTSAQKNPTAFYLCASSMGAVEAFFGQGTRLTVV.

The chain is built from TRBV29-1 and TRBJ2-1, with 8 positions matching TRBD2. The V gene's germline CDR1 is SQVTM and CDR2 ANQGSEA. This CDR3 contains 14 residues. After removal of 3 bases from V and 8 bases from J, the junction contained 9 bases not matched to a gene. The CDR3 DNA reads TGCAGCGTTGAGCTACGACTAGCGATCGATGAGCAGTTCTTC. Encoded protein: CSVELRLAIDEQFF.

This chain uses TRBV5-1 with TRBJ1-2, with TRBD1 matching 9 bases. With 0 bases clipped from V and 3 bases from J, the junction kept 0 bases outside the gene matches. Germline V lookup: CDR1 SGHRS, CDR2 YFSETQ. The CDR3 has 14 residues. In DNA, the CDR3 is TGCGCCAGCAGCTTGGACAGGGGGCACTATGGCTACACCTTC. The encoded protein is CASSLDRGHYGYTF.

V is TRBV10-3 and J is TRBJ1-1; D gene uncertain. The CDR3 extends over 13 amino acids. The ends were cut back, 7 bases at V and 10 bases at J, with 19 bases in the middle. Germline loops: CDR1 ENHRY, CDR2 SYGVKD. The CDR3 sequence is CAITREEWGVAFF. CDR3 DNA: TGTGCCATCACCCGTGAAGAATGGGGAGTAGCTTTCTTT.

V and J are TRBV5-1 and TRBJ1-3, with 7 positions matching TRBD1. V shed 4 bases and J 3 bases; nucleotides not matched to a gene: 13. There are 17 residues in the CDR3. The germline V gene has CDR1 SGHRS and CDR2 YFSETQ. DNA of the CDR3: TGCGCCAGCAGCATCGGGACAGCGATATCTTATGGAAACACCATATATTTT. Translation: CASSIGTAISYGNTIYF.

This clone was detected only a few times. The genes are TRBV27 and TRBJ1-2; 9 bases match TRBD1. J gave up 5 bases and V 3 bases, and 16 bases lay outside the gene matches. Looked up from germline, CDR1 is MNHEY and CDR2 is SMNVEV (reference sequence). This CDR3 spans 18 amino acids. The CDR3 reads CASSFYSGQGPFLYGYTF. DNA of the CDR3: TGTGCCAGCAGTTTTTACAGCGGACAGGGGCCCTTTCTTTATGGCTACACCTTC.

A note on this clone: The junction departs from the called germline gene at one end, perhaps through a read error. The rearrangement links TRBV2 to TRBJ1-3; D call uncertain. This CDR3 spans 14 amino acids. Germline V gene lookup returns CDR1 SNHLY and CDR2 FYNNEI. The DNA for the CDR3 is TGTGCCAGTAGTGGTGGCTTTCGTGTAAACACCATATATTTT. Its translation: CASSGGFRVNTIYF.

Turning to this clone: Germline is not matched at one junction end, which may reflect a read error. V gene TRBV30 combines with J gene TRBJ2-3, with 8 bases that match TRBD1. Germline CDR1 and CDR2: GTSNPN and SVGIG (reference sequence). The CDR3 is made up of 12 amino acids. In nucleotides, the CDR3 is TGTGCCTGGAGTTTACAGGGGGTTTTTTCAAGTTTT. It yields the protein CAWSLQGVFSSF. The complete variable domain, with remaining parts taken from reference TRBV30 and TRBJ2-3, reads SQTIHQWPATLVQPVGSPLSLECTVEGTSNPNLYWYRQAAGRGLQLLFYSVGIGQISSEVPQNLSASRPQDRQFILSSKKLLLSDSGFYLCAWSLQGVFSSFGPGTRLTVL.

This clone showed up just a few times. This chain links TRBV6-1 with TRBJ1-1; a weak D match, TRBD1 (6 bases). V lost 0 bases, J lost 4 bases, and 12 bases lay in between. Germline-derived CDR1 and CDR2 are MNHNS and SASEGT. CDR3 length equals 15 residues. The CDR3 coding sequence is TGTGCCAGCAGTGAAGCCGCAGGGGAGGGCACTGAAGCTTTCTTT. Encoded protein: CASSEAAGEGTEAFF.

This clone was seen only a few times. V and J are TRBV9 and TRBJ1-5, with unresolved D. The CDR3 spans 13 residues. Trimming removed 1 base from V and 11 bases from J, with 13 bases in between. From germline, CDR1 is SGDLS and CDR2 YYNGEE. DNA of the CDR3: TGTGCCAGCAGCGTAATTCCTGGCGGAACCCAGCATTTT. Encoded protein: CASSVIPGGTQHF.

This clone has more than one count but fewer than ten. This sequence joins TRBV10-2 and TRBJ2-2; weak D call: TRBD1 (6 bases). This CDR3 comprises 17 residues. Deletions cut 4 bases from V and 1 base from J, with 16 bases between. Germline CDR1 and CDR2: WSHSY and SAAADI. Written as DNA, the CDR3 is TGCGCCAGCAGTGGGCCGGACAGAAGATTGAACACCGGGGAGCTGTTTTTT. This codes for CASSGPDRRLNTGELFF.

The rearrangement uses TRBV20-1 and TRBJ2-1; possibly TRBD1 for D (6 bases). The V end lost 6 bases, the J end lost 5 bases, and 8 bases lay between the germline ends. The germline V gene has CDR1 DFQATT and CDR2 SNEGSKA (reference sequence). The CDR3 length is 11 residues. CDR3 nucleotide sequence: TGCAGTGCGAGGGGGAACAATGAGCAGTTCTTC. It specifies CSARGNNEQFF.

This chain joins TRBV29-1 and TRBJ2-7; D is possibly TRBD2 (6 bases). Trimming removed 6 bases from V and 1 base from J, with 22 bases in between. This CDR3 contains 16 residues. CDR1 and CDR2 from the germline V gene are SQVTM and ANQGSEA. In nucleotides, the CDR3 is TGCAGCGTACAGGAACGACCGGCGGGACGATCCTACGAGCAGTACTTC. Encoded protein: CSVQERPAGRSYEQYF.

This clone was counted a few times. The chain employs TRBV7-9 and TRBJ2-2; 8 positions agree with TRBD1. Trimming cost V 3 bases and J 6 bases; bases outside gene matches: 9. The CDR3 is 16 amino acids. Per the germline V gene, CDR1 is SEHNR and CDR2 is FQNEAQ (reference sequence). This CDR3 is CASSFPQGALAGELFF. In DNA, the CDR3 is TGTGCCAGCAGCTTCCCTCAGGGGGCGTTGGCCGGGGAGCTGTTTTTT.

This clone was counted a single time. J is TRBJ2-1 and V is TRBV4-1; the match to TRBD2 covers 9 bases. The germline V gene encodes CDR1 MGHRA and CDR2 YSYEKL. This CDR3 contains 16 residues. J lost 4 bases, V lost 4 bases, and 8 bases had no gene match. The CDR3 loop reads CASSPTGTSPYNEQFF. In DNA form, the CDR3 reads TGCGCCAGCAGCCCGACCGGGACTAGCCCTTACAATGAGCAGTTCTTC.